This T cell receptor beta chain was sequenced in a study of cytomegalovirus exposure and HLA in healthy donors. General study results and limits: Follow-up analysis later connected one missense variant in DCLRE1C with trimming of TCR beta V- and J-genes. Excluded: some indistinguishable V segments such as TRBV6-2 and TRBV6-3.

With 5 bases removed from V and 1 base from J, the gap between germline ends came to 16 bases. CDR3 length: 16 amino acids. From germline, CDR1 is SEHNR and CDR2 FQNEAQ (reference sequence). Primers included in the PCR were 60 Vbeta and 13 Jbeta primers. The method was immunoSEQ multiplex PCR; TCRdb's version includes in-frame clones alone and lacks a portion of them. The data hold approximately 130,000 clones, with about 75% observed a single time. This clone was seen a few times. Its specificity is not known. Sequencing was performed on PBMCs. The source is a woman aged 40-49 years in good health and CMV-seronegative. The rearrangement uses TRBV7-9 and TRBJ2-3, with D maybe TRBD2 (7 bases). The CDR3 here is CASSLSGGRGTDTQYF. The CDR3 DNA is TGTGCCAGCAGCCTCTCCGGGGGGCGCGGCACAGATACGCAGTATTTT.